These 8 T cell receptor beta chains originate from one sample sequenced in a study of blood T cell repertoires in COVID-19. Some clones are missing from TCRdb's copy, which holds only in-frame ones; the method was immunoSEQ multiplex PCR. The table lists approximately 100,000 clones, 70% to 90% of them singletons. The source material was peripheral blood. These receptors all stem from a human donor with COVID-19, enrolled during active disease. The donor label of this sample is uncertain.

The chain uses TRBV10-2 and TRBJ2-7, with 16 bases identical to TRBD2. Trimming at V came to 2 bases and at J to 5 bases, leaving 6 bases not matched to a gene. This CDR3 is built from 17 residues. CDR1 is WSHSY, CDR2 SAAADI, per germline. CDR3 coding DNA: TGCGCCAGCAGTGAGGCGGGACTAGCGGGGGGGCCAGACGAGCAGTACTTC. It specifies CASSEAGLAGGPDEQYF.

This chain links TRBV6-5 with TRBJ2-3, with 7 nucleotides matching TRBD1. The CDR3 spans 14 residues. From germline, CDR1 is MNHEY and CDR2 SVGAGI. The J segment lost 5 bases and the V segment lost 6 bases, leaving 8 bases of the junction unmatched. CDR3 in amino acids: CASRLTGEKDTQYF. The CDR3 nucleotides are TGTGCCAGCAGGTTAACAGGGGAAAAAGATACGCAGTATTTT.

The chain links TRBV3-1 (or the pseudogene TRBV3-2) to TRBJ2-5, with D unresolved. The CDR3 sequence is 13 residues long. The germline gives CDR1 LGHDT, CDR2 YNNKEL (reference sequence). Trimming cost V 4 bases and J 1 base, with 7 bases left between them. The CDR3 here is CASSRLLQETQYF. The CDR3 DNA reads TGTGCCAGCAGCCGACTGCTCCAAGAGACCCAGTACTTC.

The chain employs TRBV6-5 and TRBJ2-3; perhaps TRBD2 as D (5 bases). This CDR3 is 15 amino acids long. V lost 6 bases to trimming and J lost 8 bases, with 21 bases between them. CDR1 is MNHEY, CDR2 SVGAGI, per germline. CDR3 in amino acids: CASSESGSLFGTQYF. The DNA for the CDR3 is TGTGCCAGCAGCGAGAGCGGTTCTCTTTTCGGTACGCAGTATTTT.

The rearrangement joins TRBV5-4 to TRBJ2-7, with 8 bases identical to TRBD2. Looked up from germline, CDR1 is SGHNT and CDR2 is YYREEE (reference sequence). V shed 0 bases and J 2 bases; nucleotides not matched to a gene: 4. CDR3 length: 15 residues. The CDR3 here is CASSLAQREPYEQYF. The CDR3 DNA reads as TGTGCCAGCAGCTTGGCCCAGCGGGAGCCCTACGAGCAGTACTTC. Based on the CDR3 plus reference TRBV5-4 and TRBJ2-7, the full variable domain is ETGVTQSPTHLIKTRGQQVTLRCSSQSGHNTVSWYQQALGQGPQFIFQYYREEENGRGNFPPRFSGLQFPNYSSELNVNALELDDSALYLCASSLAQREPYEQYFGPGTRLTVT.

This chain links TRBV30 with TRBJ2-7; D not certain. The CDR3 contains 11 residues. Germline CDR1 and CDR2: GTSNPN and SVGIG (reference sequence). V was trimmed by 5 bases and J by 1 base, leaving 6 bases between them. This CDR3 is CAWSISYEQYF. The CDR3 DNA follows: TGTGCCTGGTCCATTTCCTACGAGCAGTACTTC.

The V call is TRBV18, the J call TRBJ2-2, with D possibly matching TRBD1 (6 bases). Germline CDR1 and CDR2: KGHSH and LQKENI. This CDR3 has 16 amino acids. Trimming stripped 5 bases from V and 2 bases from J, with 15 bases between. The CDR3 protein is CASSTIGTKNTGELFF. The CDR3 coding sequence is TGTGCCAGCTCAACTATCGGGACAAAAAACACCGGGGAGCTGTTTTTT.

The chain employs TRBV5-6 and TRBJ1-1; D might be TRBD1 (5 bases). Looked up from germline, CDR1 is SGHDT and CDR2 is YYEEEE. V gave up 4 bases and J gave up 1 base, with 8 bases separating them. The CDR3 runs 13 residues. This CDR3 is CASSADRNTEAFF. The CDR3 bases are TGTGCCAGCAGCGCCGACAGGAACACTGAAGCTTTCTTT.